The rows below give T cell receptor beta chains drawn from one sample of a study of cytomegalovirus exposure and HLA in healthy donors. Sequencing used immunoSEQ multiplex PCR; TCRdb keeps in-frame clones, though not all of them. The sample holds approximately 100,000 clones, under 85% seen once. The sequencing sample was made of PBMCs. The receptors derive from a man between 35 and 55 years old in good health and CMV-seronegative. Each CDR3 is given with its conserved first and last residue. The D gene is left open where the match is weak. Only some rows state a clone size, as once, few, many or a class for expanded clones.

v_gene	j_gene	d_gene	abundance	CDR3aa	CDR3nt
TRBV29-1	TRBJ2-3	NA	NA	CSAGGLESTDTQYF	TGCAGCGCCGGGGGACTGGAGAGCACAGATACGCAGTATTTT
TRBV10-3	TRBJ1-6	TRBD1	few	CAISSGTGFNSPLHF	TGTGCCATCAGCTCCGGGACAGGGTTCAATTCACCCCTCCACTTT
TRBV4-1	TRBJ1-1	NA	NA	CASSQGQGEVNTEAFF	TGCGCCAGCAGCCAAGGTCAAGGAGAAGTGAACACTGAAGCTTTCTTT
TRBV27	TRBJ2-5	NA	NA	CASSLGPQETQYF	TGTGCCAGCAGTTTAGGGCCCCAAGAGACCCAGTACTTC
TRBV5-6	TRBJ1-1	TRBD1	few	CASSPGTGANTEAFF	TGTGCCAGCAGCCCAGGGACAGGGGCGAACACTGAAGCTTTCTTT
TRBV5-5	TRBJ1-1	TRBD1	once	CASSYGTGRLNTEAFF	TGTGCCAGCAGCTATGGGACAGGGAGACTGAACACTGAAGCTTTCTTT
TRBV12-5	TRBJ2-1	NA	NA	CASGFTGSIGEQFF	TGTGCTAGTGGTTTCACGGGGAGCATCGGGGAGCAGTTCTTC
TRBV4-1	TRBJ2-5	NA	NA	CASSQREGGAGTQYF	TGCGCCAGCAGCCAAAGAGAGGGGGGGGCCGGGACCCAGTACTTC
TRBV9	TRBJ2-5	NA	NA	CASSVDPLETQYF	TGTGCCAGCAGCGTAGATCCGTTGGAGACCCAGTACTTC
TRBV5-5	TRBJ1-2	NA	NA	CASSLQGSYTF	TGTGCCAGCAGCTTGCAGGGAAGCTACACCTTC
TRBV7-9	TRBJ2-7	NA	NA	CSSSSQGYEQYF	TGTTCCAGCAGCTCACAGGGCTACGAGCAGTACTTC
TRBV20-1	TRBJ1-2	NA	NA	CSAGQNYGYTF	TGCAGTGCTGGACAGAACTATGGCTACACCTTC
TRBV6-1	TRBJ1-2	TRBD1	NA	CASSEDRLSSGYTF	TGTGCCAGCAGTGAGGACAGGTTGTCTTCTGGCTACACCTTC
TRBV6-5	TRBJ2-3	NA	NA	CASSYSHRGSTDTQYF	TGTGCCAGCAGTTACTCACACCGGGGGAGCACAGATACGCAGTATTTT
TRBV25-1	TRBJ2-3	TRBD2	NA	CASSGLAGVTDTQYF	TGTGCCAGCAGTGGACTAGCGGGGGTCACAGATACGCAGTATTTT
TRBV5-1	TRBJ2-3	TRBD1	NA	CASSSGQGTTDTQYF	TGCGCCAGCAGCTCGGGACAGGGAACAACAGATACGCAGTATTTT
TRBV19	TRBJ1-1	NA	NA	CASSMGQNTEAFF	TGTGCCAGTAGTATGGGACAGAACACTGAAGCTTTCTTT
TRBV5-7	TRBJ2-2	TRBD1	NA	CASSWTGEGELFF	TGTGCCAGCAGCTGGACAGGGGAAGGGGAGCTGTTTTTT
TRBV6-5	TRBJ1-2	NA	NA	CASRPRAGDNYGYTF	TGTGCCAGCAGACCACGGGCAGGGGATAACTATGGCTACACCTTC
TRBV7-9	TRBJ2-5	TRBD2	NA	CASSQSLAGGWETQYF	TGTGCCAGCAGCCAATCCCTAGCGGGGGGCTGGGAGACCCAGTACTTC
TRBV6-1	TRBJ1-6	NA	NA	CASSERASYNSPLHF	TGTGCCAGCAGTGAACGTGCCAGCTATAATTCACCCCTCCACTTT
TRBV28	TRBJ2-1	NA	NA	CASSGGASNEQFF	TGTGCCAGCAGTGGGGGGGCGTCCAATGAGCAGTTCTTC
TRBV5-1	TRBJ2-3	TRBD2	few	CASSGSGGAVSTDTQYF	TGCGCCAGCAGCGGTAGCGGGGGGGCCGTTAGCACAGATACGCAGTATTTT
TRBV6-5	TRBJ2-7	TRBD1	NA	CASSYSGTGTYEQYF	TGTGCCAGCAGCTACTCCGGGACAGGGACCTACGAGCAGTACTTC
TRBV6-5	TRBJ2-7	TRBD2	NA	CASRGAGGLYEQYF	TGTGCCAGCAGAGGGGCGGGGGGCCTATACGAGCAGTACTTC
TRBV5-1	TRBJ2-5	NA	NA	CASTQQETQYF	TGCGCCAGCACCCAACAAGAGACCCAGTACTTC
TRBV5-4	TRBJ2-7	NA	NA	CASSRWGRGYEQYF	TGTGCCAGCAGTCGATGGGGTAGGGGTTACGAGCAGTACTTC
TRBV19	TRBJ1-5	TRBD1	NA	CASSGQLNQPQHF	TGTGCCAGCTCGGGACAGCTTAATCAGCCCCAGCATTTT
TRBV5-1	TRBJ1-4	NA	NA	CASSFGDTIEKLFF	TGCGCCAGCAGCTTCGGGGACACCATTGAAAAACTGTTTTTT
TRBV5-4	TRBJ2-1	NA	NA	CASSGGLDANEQFF	TGTGCCAGCAGCGGGGGACTTGATGCCAATGAGCAGTTCTTC
TRBV19	TRBJ1-1	NA	NA	CASSITGNTEAFF	TGTGCCAGTAGTATAACGGGGAACACTGAAGCTTTCTTT
TRBV7-2	TRBJ2-7	TRBD2	NA	CASSLGVGAGDYF	TGTGCCAGCAGCTTAGGAGTAGGTGCGGGGGATTACTTC
TRBV5-1	TRBJ2-1	TRBD1	few	CASSLGQGNEQFF	TGCGCCAGCAGCTTGGGACAGGGCAATGAGCAGTTCTTC
TRBV4-2	TRBJ1-5	NA	few	CASGQDPRERDQPQHF	TGTGCCAGCGGCCAAGATCCCAGGGAACGGGATCAGCCCCAGCATTTT
TRBV7-9	TRBJ2-7	TRBD1	NA	CASSLGQGAYEQYF	TGTGCCAGCAGCTTAGGGCAGGGGGCCTACGAGCAGTACTTC
TRBV5-1	TRBJ1-1	NA	once	CASSIKGADTEAFF	TGCGCCAGCAGCATAAAAGGGGCGGACACTGAAGCTTTCTTT
TRBV14	TRBJ1-1	NA	NA	CASSRALLETEAFF	TGTGCCAGCAGCCGGGCCCTATTAGAAACTGAAGCTTTCTTT
TRBV10-1	TRBJ2-2	NA	few	CASSRQIGTGELFF	TGCGCCAGCAGTAGACAGATCGGCACCGGGGAGCTGTTTTTT
TRBV28	TRBJ2-1	TRBD1	NA	CASSYPRGQGGGEQFF	TGTGCCAGCAGCTACCCCCGGGGACAGGGCGGAGGTGAGCAGTTCTTC
TRBV7-9	TRBJ2-2	TRBD2	NA	CSSSSSGGLVTGELFF	TGTTCCAGCAGCTCTAGCGGGGGCCTCGTCACCGGGGAGCTGTTTTTT